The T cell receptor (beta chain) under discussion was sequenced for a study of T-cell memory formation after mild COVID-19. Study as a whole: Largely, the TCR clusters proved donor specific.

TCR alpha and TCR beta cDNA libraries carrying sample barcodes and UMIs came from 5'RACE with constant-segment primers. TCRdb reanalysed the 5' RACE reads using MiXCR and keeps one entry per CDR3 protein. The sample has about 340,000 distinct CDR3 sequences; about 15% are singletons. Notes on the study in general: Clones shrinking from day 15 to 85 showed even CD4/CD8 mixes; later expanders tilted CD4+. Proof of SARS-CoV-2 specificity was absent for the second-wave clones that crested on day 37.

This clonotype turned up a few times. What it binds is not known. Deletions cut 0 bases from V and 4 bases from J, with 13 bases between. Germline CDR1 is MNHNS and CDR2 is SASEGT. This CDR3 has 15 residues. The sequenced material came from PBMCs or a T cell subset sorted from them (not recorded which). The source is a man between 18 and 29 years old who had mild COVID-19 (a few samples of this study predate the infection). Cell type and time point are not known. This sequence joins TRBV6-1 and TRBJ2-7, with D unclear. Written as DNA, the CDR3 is TGTGCCAGCAGTGAAGCACCCGGCCGAGAGTACGAGCAGTACGTC. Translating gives CASSEAPGREYEQYV.